This T cell receptor (beta chain) was profiled in a study of blood T cell repertoires in COVID-19. Losses at the gene ends were 5 bases for V and 4 bases for J; bases not matched to a gene: 5. This CDR3 spans 13 amino acids. Per germline, CDR1 SNHLY and CDR2 FYNNEI. The protocol was immunoSEQ multiplex PCR, while the TCRdb copy is restricted to in-frame clones and leaves out a portion. The top ten hold roughly 15% of the sample, which has roughly 100,000 clones, 80% to 85% seen once. Sequenced: peripheral blood. The gene calls are TRBV2 and TRBJ2-7; 7 bases map to TRBD1. This TCR was recovered from a woman of 80 years or more with active or convalescent COVID-19. The CDR3, as DNA: TGTGCCAGCAGTCAAGGGGGCGAGTACGAGCAGTACTTC. Protein product: CASSQGGEYEQYF.